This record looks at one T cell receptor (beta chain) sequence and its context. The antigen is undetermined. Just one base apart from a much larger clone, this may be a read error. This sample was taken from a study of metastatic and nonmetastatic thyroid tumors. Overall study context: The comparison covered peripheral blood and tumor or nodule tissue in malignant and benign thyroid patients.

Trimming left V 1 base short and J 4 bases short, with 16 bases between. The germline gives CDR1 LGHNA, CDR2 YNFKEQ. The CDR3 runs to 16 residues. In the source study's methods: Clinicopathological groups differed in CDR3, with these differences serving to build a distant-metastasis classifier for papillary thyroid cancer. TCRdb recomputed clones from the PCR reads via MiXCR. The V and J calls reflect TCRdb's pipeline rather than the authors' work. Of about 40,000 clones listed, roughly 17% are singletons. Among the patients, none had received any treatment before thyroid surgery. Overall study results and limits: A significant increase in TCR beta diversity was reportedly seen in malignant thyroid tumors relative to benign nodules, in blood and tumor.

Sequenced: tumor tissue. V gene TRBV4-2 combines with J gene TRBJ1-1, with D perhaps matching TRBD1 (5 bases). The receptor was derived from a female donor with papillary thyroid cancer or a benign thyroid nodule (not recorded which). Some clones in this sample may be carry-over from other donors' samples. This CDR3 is CASSQGEAGRSTEAFF. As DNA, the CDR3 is TGTGCCAGCAGCCAAGGGGAGGCAGGGAGGAGCACTGAAGCTTTCTTT.